This T cell receptor beta chain was documented in a study of blood T cell repertoires in COVID-19. Study-wide context: PBMCs, B-cell-depleted T cells, or T cells provided the cDNA or gDNA that made up the material.

In the authors' methods: Amplification from reference gene primers served as the basis for estimated nucleated cell counts. Libraries were prepared by immunoSEQ multiplex PCR; TCRdb keeps only in-frame clonotypes and omits some of them. That table supplies the V and J calls and clone size; D and trimming were determined from the DNA. The sample records roughly 190,000 clones, around 83% being singletons. V was clipped by 5 bases and J by 0 bases, with 13 bases between them. The CDR3 sequence is 15 residues long. CDR1 and CDR2 from the germline V gene are LNHDA and SQIVND (reference sequence). The sequence derives from a woman of 80 years or more in a cohort sampled during active or convalescent COVID-19. Sequencing was carried out using peripheral blood. This chain links TRBV19 with TRBJ1-1; no definite D call. The DNA of the CDR3 is TGTGCCAGTAGTCGGCACAGAAATATGAACACTGAAGCTTTCTTT. Protein product: CASSRHRNMNTEAFF.